This T cell receptor (beta chain) is from a study of neoadjuvant nivolumab and ipilimumab in lung cancer. Study results and limitations: A small number of samples were TCR sequenced. Resected-tumor TCR richness correlated positively with pretherapy blood richness. Compared with tumor-adjacent uninvolved lung, resected tumors showed greater richness and clonality. From pretherapy to surgery, tumor richness and clonality rose with dual therapy.

On this clone itself: The antigen remains undetermined.

The assay was immunoSEQ multiplex PCR, and TCRdb's table has in-frame clones only and misses some. The table lists about 17,000 clones, around 76% of them singletons. Specimen: tumor tissue, collected after neoadjuvant nivolumab, alone or with ipilimumab, at or shortly before surgery. The sequence came from an adult with non-small cell lung cancer.

The DNA of the CDR3 is TGCAGTGCTCGGCCCCCCGATGGCTACACCTTC. This sequence encodes CSARPPDGYTF. This chain joins TRBV20-1 and TRBJ1-2, with no clear D. The CDR3 has 11 amino acids. The V gene lost 5 bases and the J gene lost 6 bases, with 10 bases spanning the gap. Germline lookup yields CDR1 DFQATT and CDR2 SNEGSKA (reference sequence).